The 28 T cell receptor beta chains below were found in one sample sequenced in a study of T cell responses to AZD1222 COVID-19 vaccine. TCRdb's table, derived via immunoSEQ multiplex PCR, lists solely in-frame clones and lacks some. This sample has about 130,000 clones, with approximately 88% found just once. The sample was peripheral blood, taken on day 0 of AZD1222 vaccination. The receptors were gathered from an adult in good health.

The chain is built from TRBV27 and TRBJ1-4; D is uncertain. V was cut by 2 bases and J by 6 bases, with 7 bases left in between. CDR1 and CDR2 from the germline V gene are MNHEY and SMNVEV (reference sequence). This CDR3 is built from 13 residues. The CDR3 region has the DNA TGTGCCAGCAGTTTAATCCAGGATGAAAAACTGTTTTTT. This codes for CASSLIQDEKLFF.

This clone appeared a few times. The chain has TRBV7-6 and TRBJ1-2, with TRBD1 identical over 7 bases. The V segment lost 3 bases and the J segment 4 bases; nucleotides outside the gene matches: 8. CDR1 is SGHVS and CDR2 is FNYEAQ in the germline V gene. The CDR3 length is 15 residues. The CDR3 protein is CASSFKTGLSYGYTF. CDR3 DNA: TGTGCCAGCAGCTTTAAGACAGGGTTAAGCTATGGCTACACCTTC.

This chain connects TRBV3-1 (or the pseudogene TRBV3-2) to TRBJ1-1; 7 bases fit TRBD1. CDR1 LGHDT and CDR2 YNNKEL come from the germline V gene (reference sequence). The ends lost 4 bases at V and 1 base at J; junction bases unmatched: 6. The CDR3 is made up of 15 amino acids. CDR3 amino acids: CASSPWDSRNTEAFF. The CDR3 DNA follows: TGTGCCAGCAGCCCGTGGGACAGCCGGAACACTGAAGCTTTCTTT.

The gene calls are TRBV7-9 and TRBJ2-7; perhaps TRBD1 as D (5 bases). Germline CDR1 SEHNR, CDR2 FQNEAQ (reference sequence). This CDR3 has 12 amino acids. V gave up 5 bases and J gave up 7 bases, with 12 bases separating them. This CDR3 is CASSPETEEQYF. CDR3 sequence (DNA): TGTGCCAGCAGCCCCGAGACAGAGGAGCAGTACTTC. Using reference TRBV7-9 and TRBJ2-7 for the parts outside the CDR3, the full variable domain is DTGVSQNPRHKITKRGQNVTFRCDPISEHNRLYWYRQTLGQGPEFLTYFQNEAQLEKSRLLSDRFSAERPKGSFSTLEIQRTEQGDSAMYLCASSPETEEQYFGPGTRLTVT.

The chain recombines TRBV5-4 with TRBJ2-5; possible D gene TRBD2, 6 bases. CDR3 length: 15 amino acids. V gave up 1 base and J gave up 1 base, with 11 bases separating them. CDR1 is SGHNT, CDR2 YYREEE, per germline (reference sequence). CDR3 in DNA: TGTGCCAGCAGCTTGTTCGCGGGAAGCCAAGAGACCCAGTACTTC. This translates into CASSLFAGSQETQYF.

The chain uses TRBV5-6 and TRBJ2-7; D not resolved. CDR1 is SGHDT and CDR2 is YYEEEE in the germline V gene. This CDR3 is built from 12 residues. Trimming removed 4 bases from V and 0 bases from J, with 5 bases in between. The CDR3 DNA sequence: TGTGCCAGCAGCACAGACTCCTACGAGCAGTACTTC. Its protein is CASSTDSYEQYF. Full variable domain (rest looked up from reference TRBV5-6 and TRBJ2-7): DAGVTQSPTHLIKTRGQQVTLRCSPKSGHDTVSWYQQALGQGPQFIFQYYEEEERQRGNFPDRFSGHQFPNYSSELNVNALLLGDSALYLCASSTDSYEQYFGPGTRLTVT.

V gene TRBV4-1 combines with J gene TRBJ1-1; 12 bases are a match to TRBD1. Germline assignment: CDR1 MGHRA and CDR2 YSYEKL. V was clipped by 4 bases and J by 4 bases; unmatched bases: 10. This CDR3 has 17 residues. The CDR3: CASSRSGDRGLGTEAFF. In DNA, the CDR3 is TGCGCCAGCAGCCGGTCAGGGGACAGGGGGCTGGGCACTGAAGCTTTCTTT.

This CDR3 reads CASSDRFSNQPQHF. The DNA for the CDR3 is TGTGCCAGCAGCGACAGGTTTAGCAATCAGCCCCAGCATTTT. The chain employs TRBV28 and TRBJ1-5, with D perhaps TRBD1 (6 bases). The V gene lost 6 bases and the J gene lost 0 bases, with 9 bases spanning the gap. The CDR3 runs to 14 residues. From germline, CDR1 is MDHEN and CDR2 SYDVKM.

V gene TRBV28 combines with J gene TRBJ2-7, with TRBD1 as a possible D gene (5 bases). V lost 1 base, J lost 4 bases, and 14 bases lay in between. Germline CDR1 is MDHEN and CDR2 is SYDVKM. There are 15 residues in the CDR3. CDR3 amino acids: CASSLSPREPYEQYF. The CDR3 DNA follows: TGTGCCAGCAGTTTATCGCCCAGGGAACCTTACGAGCAGTACTTC.

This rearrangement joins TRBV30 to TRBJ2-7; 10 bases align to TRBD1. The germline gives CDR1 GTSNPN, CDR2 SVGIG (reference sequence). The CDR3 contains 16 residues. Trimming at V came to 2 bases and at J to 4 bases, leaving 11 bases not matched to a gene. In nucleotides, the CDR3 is TGTGCCTGGAGTACTACCGGGACAGGGGATATTTACGAGCAGTACTTC. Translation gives CAWSTTGTGDIYEQYF.

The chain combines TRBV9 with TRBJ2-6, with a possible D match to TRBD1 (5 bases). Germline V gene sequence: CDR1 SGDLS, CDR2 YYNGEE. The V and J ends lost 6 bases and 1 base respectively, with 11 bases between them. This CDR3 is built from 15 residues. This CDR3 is CASTSGFSGANVLTF. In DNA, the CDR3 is TGTGCCAGCACCTCAGGGTTTTCTGGGGCCAACGTCCTGACTTTC.

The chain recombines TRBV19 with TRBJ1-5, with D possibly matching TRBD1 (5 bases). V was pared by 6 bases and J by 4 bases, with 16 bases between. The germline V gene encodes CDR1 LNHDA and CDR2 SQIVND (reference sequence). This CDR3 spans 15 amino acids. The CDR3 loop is CASSEPDRKNQPQHF. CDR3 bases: TGTGCCAGTAGCGAGCCCGACAGAAAGAATCAGCCCCAGCATTTT. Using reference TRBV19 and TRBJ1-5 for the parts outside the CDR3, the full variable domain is DGGITQSPKYLFRKEGQNVTLSCEQNLNHDAMYWYRQDPGQGLRLIYYSQIVNDFQKGDIAEGYSVSREKKESFPLTVTSAQKNPTAFYLCASSEPDRKNQPQHFGDGTRLSIL.

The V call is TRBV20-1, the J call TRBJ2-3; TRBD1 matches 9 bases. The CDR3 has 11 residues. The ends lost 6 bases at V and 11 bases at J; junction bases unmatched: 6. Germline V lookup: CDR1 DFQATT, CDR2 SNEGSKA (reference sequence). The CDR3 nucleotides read TGCAGTGCGCAACAGGGGGCCGAGCAGTATTTT. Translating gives CSAQQGAEQYF.

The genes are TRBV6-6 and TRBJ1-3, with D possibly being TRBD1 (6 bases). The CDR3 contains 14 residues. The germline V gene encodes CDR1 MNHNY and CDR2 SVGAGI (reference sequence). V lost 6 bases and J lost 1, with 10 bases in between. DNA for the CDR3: TGTGCCAGCAGGTCCCAGGGGTCTGGAAACACCATATATTTT. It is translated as CASRSQGSGNTIYF.

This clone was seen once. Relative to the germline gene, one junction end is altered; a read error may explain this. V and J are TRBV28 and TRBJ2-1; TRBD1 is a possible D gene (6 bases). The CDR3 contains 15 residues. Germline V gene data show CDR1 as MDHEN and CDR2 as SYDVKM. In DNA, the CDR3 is TGTGCCAGCAGTTTTGGGGACAACTCCAACAATGAGCAGTTCTTC. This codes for CASSFGDNSNNEQFF.

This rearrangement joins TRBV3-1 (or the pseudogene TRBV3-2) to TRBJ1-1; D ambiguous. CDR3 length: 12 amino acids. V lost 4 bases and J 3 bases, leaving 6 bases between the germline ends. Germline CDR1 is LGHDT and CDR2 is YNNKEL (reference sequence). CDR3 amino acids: CASSRQDTEAFF. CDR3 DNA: TGTGCCAGCAGCCGCCAGGACACTGAAGCTTTCTTT.

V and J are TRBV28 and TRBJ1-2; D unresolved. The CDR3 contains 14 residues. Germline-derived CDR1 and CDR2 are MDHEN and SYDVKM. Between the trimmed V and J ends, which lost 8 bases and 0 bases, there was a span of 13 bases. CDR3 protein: CASGGIQSNYGYTF. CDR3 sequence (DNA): TGTGCCAGCGGAGGGATCCAATCTAACTATGGCTACACCTTC.

The CDR3 sequence is CASSVDSRDSVYGYTF. The CDR3 nucleotides read TGTGCCAGCAGCGTAGACTCCCGGGACAGCGTCTATGGCTACACCTTC. V is TRBV9 and J is TRBJ1-2, with TRBD1 identical over 7 bases. Germline V CDR1 and CDR2: SGDLS, YYNGEE. CDR3 size: 16 residues. The J segment lost 4 bases and the V segment lost 0 bases, leaving 9 bases of the junction unmatched.

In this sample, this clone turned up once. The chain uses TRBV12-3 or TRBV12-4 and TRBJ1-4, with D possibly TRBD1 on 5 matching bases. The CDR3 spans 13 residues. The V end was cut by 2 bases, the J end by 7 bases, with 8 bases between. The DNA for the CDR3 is TGTGCCAGCAGTTTAATGGGGGGTGAAAAACTGTTTTTT. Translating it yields CASSLMGGEKLFF.

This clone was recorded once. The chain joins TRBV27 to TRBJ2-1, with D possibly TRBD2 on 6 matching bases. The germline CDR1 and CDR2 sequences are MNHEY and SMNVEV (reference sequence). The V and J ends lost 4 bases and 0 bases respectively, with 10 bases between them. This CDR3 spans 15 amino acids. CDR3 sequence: CASSSSASSYNEQFF. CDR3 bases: TGTGCCAGCAGTTCTAGCGCCAGCTCCTACAATGAGCAGTTCTTC.

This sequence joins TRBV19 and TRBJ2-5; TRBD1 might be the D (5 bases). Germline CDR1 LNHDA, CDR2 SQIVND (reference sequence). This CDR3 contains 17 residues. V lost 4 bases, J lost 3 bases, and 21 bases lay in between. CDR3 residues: CASSTGPTGHSKETQYF. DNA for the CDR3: TGTGCCAGTAGTACAGGGCCCACGGGTCACTCAAAAGAGACCCAGTACTTC.

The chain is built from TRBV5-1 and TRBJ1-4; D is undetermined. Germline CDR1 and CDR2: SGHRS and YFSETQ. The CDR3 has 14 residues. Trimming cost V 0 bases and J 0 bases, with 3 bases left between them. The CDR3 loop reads CASSLEPTNEKLFF. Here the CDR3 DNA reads TGCGCCAGCAGCTTGGAACCAACTAATGAAAAACTGTTTTTT.

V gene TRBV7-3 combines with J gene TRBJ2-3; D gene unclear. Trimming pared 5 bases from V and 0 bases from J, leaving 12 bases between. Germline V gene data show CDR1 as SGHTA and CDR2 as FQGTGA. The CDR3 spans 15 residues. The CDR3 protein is CASSDQPQSTDTQYF. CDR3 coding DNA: TGTGCCAGCAGCGACCAACCGCAGAGCACAGATACGCAGTATTTT.

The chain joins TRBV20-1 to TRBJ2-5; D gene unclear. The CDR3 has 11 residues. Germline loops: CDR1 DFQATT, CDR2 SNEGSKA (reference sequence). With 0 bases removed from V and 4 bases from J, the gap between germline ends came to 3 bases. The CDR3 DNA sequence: TGCAGTGCTAGAGATGGAGAGACCCAGTACTTC. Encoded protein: CSARDGETQYF.

CDR3 amino acids: CASSPGTGSSYNEQFF. CDR3 nucleotide sequence: TGTGCCAGCAGCCCAGGGACAGGGAGCTCCTACAATGAGCAGTTCTTC. The genes are TRBV7-2 and TRBJ2-1, with TRBD1 matching over 9 bases. The junction had 5 bases not matched to a gene; V was cut back by 5 bases and J by 0 bases. CDR1 and CDR2 (germline): SGHTA, FQGNSA. The CDR3 runs 16 residues.

The CDR3 loop is CASTLGLPETGELFF. The CDR3 region has the DNA TGTGCCAGCACCCTGGGGCTTCCAGAGACCGGGGAGCTGTTTTTT. The V gene is TRBV5-4, the J gene TRBJ2-2, with TRBD1 as a possible D gene (5 bases). Germline CDR1 reads SGHNT; CDR2 reads YYREEE (reference sequence). Trimming removed 6 bases from V and 5 bases from J, with 17 bases in between. CDR3 length: 15 amino acids.

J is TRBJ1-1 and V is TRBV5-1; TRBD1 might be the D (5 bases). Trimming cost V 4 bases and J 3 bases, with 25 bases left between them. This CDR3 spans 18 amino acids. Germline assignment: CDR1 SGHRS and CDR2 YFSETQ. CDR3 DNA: TGCGCCAGCAGCCCAGGGTTGGGGACCGCAAGGGAGGACACTGAAGCTTTCTTT. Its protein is CASSPGLGTAREDTEAFF.

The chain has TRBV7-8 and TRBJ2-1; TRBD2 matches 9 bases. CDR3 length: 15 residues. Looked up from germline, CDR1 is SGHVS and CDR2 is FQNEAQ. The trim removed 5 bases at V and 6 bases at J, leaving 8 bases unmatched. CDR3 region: CASSATGTSINEQFF. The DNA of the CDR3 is TGTGCCAGCAGCGCGACCGGGACTAGCATCAATGAGCAGTTCTTC.